This passage covers 7 T cell receptor beta chains from one sample sequenced in a study of blood T cell repertoires in COVID-19. Sequencing used immunoSEQ multiplex PCR; TCRdb keeps in-frame clones, though not all of them. The sample has some 100,000 clones, approximately 91% seen once; the top ten hold approximately 2.2%. Sequencing was performed on peripheral blood. The receptors stem from a man aged 50 to 59 with active COVID-19.

This chain uses TRBV3-1 (or the pseudogene TRBV3-2) with TRBJ2-3, with 13 bases matching TRBD2. In germline, CDR1 is LGHDT, CDR2 YNNKEL (reference sequence). Trimming at V came to 0 bases and at J to 4 bases, leaving 7 bases not matched to a gene. This CDR3 spans 18 amino acids. The CDR3 nucleotides are TGTGCCAGCAGCCAAGAGCTCGGACTAGCGGGAGTGGCAGATACGCAGTATTTT. It yields the protein CASSQELGLAGVADTQYF.

The genes are TRBV7-8 and TRBJ1-5; no clear D. Between the trimmed V and J ends, which lost 4 bases and 5 bases, there was a span of 18 bases. CDR1 SGHVS and CDR2 FQNEAQ come from the germline V gene. The CDR3 totals 16 residues. The CDR3 DNA is TGTGCCAGCAGCTCCGGGTCATTGCCGAAGGATCAGCCCCAGCATTTT. Residues: CASSSGSLPKDQPQHF.

The sample holds one count of this clone. This sequence joins TRBV18 and TRBJ1-5, with TRBD1 matching 7 bases. This CDR3 is 18 amino acids long. Trimming at V came to 3 bases and at J to 1 base, leaving 12 bases not matched to a gene. In germline, CDR1 is KGHSH, CDR2 LQKENI. The CDR3 sequence is CASSPIATGIGSNQPQHF. The CDR3 DNA follows: TGTGCCAGCTCACCCATCGCGACAGGGATTGGCAGCAATCAGCCCCAGCATTTT.

The chain links TRBV11-2 to TRBJ1-1; no definite D call. CDR1 is SGHAT, CDR2 FQNNGV, per germline. V was cut by 2 bases and J by 2 bases, with 9 bases left in between. This CDR3 is 14 amino acids long. The CDR3 region is CASSLSPGNTEAFF. CDR3 sequence (DNA): TGTGCCAGCAGCTTAAGTCCAGGTAACACTGAAGCTTTCTTT.

In DNA, the CDR3 is TGTGCCACCAGTGATCGCGACAGGGGGCTATCCGATGAGCAGTTCTTC. It yields the protein CATSDRDRGLSDEQFF. J is TRBJ2-1 and V is TRBV24-1; 10 nucleotides match TRBD1. V lost 3 bases, J lost 8 bases, and 9 bases stayed unmatched. The CDR3 loop spans 16 amino acids. Germline-derived CDR1 and CDR2 are KGHDR and SFDVKD.

V and J are TRBV27 and TRBJ2-5; 15 bases align to TRBD2. With V trimmed by 5 bases and J by 5 bases, 15 bases remained unmatched. CDR1 is MNHEY, CDR2 SMNVEV, per germline (reference sequence). This CDR3 is 19 amino acids long. CDR3 in amino acids: CASSPLLRTSGGARETQYF. CDR3 bases: TGTGCCAGCAGTCCCCTCCTACGGACTAGCGGGGGGGCCCGTGAGACCCAGTACTTC.

CDR3 sequence: CASSSAGTGNSPLHF. The CDR3 nucleotides read TGTGCCAGCAGCTCGGCCGGGACAGGGAATTCACCCCTCCACTTT. The rearrangement joins TRBV5-6 to TRBJ1-6; TRBD1 aligns across 9 bases. Germline CDR1 is SGHDT and CDR2 is YYEEEE. The J segment lost 7 bases and the V segment lost 3 bases, leaving 5 bases of the junction unmatched. This CDR3 has 15 residues.